One sample yielded the 22 T cell receptor beta chains listed below, sequenced in a study of blood T cell repertoires in COVID-19. The assay was immunoSEQ multiplex PCR, and TCRdb's table has in-frame clones only and misses some. The sample contains about 270,000 clones, 86% of which appear only once. Sequencing used peripheral blood. The source of these receptors is a man aged 40-50 years with active or convalescent COVID-19.

The rearrangement links TRBV2 to TRBJ2-5; 7 positions match TRBD1. The CDR3 has 14 residues. J lost 11 bases, V lost 4 bases, and 13 bases had no gene match. Germline CDR1 SNHLY, CDR2 FYNNEI. CDR3 region: CASSVDPGTVFQYF. The CDR3 DNA sequence: TGTGCCAGCAGTGTCGATCCCGGGACAGTTTTTCAGTACTTC.

The chain carries TRBV28 and TRBJ1-1; 10 nucleotides match TRBD1. The CDR3 is 15 amino acids. Trimming removed 3 bases from V and 5 bases from J; junction bases left unmatched: 6. Germline CDR1 and CDR2: MDHEN and SYDVKM. The CDR3 reads CASSFTGTGVTEAFF. The CDR3 bases are TGTGCCAGCAGTTTTACCGGGACAGGGGTAACTGAAGCTTTCTTT.

The chain links TRBV6-4 to TRBJ2-7; TRBD1 aligns across 9 bases. V shed 0 bases and J 5 bases; nucleotides not matched to a gene: 5. This CDR3 is 15 amino acids long. CDR1 is MRHNA and CDR2 is SNTAGT in the germline V gene. The CDR3 coding sequence is TGTGCCAGCAGTGACTCGGGACAGGGTACCCACGAGCAGTACTTC. This codes for CASSDSGQGTHEQYF.

CDR3 DNA sequence: TGTGCCAGCAGTGATATGGAGACCCAGTACTTC. Translation: CASSDMETQYF. The chain couples TRBV25-1 to TRBJ2-5; no clear D. The CDR3 spans 11 residues. V was cut by 3 bases and J by 5 bases, with 4 bases left in between. Germline CDR1 reads MGHDK; CDR2 reads SYGVNS.

This chain uses TRBV24-1 with TRBJ1-1, with 8 bases identical to TRBD1. This CDR3 has 16 residues. The germline V gene encodes CDR1 KGHDR and CDR2 SFDVKD. V shed 4 bases and J 11 bases; nucleotides not matched to a gene: 17. CDR3 sequence (DNA): TGTGCCACCAGTGACCCCAGTCAGGGGGCCCTAAGGAGCGCTTTCTTT. It is translated as CATSDPSQGALRSAFF.

This clone was seen just once. V and J are TRBV3-1 (or the pseudogene TRBV3-2) and TRBJ2-7; D is unclear. Trimming removed 0 bases at V and 5 bases at J, with 20 bases between. The CDR3 spans 17 residues. Per germline, CDR1 LGHDT and CDR2 YNNKEL (reference sequence). The CDR3 region has the DNA TGTGCCAGCAGCCAAGACCGTGTAGTTACCTCGGCGGACGAGCAGTACTTC. Protein product: CASSQDRVVTSADEQYF.

This sequence joins TRBV29-1 and TRBJ2-2; D might be TRBD2 (7 bases). This CDR3 region has 15 residues. V was trimmed by 8 bases and J by 4 bases, leaving 20 bases between them. The germline V gene has CDR1 SQVTM and CDR2 ANQGSEA. The CDR3 DNA reads as TGCAGCACACACCAAGTGGGGGGGCTCACCGGGGAGCTGTTTTTT. It is translated as CSTHQVGGLTGELFF.

A few counts support this clone. The rearrangement links TRBV5-1 to TRBJ2-3; TRBD2 matches at 10 bases. CDR1 and CDR2 from the germline V gene are SGHRS and YFSETQ. Trimming at V came to 0 bases and at J to 6 bases, leaving 7 bases not matched to a gene. The CDR3 consists of 16 residues. The CDR3 loop reads CASSLGSGRIPDTQYF. The CDR3 DNA is TGCGCCAGCAGCTTGGGTAGCGGGAGGATTCCCGATACGCAGTATTTT.

The chain joins TRBV5-1 to TRBJ2-7, with TRBD1 matching 7 bases. Germline-derived CDR1 and CDR2 are SGHRS and YFSETQ. The CDR3 has 15 amino acids. The trim removed 5 bases at V and 2 bases at J, leaving 10 bases unmatched. CDR3: CASRKTGVLTYEQYF. The DNA of the CDR3 is TGCGCCAGCAGAAAAACAGGGGTCCTAACCTACGAGCAGTACTTC.

The V gene is TRBV11-2, the J gene TRBJ2-1; 7 nucleotides agree with TRBD2. The CDR3 is made up of 16 amino acids. The ends lost 3 bases at V and 0 bases at J; junction bases unmatched: 5. Germline values: CDR1 SGHAT, CDR2 FQNNGV. CDR3 DNA: TGTGCCAGCAGCTTCGAGCGGGGTAGCTCCTACAATGAGCAGTTCTTC. Translation gives CASSFERGSSYNEQFF.

CDR3 sequence (DNA): TGTGCCAGCAGTTTCCCAGGGACAGATACGCAGTATTTT. As protein: CASSFPGTDTQYF. V is TRBV12-3 or TRBV12-4 and J is TRBJ2-3; D is perhaps TRBD1 (5 bases). There are 13 residues in the CDR3. The V end was cut by 3 bases, the J end by 3 bases, with 7 bases between.

This clone came up once. The genes are TRBV4-2 and TRBJ2-1; the match to TRBD2 covers 11 bases. V shed 4 bases, J shed 9 bases, and the junction held 8 bases outside the gene matches. In germline, CDR1 is LGHNA, CDR2 YNFKEQ. The CDR3 is 15 amino acids. The CDR3 loop is CASSRGGLAGGEQFF. In DNA form, the CDR3 reads TGTGCCAGCAGCCGCGGGGGGCTAGCGGGGGGTGAGCAGTTCTTC.

The chain links TRBV11-3 to TRBJ2-7; 8 bases are shared with TRBD1. The CDR3 is 14 residues long. Germline CDR1 and CDR2: SGHNT and YENEEA. V shed 6 bases, J shed 1 base, and the junction held 5 bases outside the gene matches. The CDR3 here is CASSQTGASYEQYF. CDR3 DNA sequence: TGTGCCAGCAGTCAGACAGGGGCGTCCTACGAGCAGTACTTC.

This rearrangement joins TRBV13 to TRBJ1-1; D gene ambiguous. The CDR3 has 14 amino acids. CDR1 is PRHDT and CDR2 is FYEKMQ in the germline V gene (reference sequence). Trimming shortened V by 4 bases and J by 0 bases, and 9 bases separated the two germline ends. The CDR3 sequence is CASSSVRVNTEAFF. The CDR3 coding sequence is TGTGCCAGCAGCTCCGTACGGGTGAACACTGAAGCTTTCTTT.

The gene calls are TRBV29-1 and TRBJ2-5; 9 positions match TRBD2. The V gene's germline CDR1 is SQVTM and CDR2 ANQGSEA. Losses at the gene ends were 5 bases for V and 0 bases for J; bases not matched to a gene: 4. The CDR3 is 14 amino acids. In DNA form, the CDR3 reads TGCAGCGTTCGAGCGGGAGGAAACCAAGAGACCCAGTACTTC. Translation: CSVRAGGNQETQYF.

The chain links TRBV2 to TRBJ1-2, with D perhaps matching TRBD1 (5 bases). This CDR3 is built from 14 residues. Trimming stripped 7 bases from V and 6 bases from J, with 18 bases between. In germline, CDR1 is SNHLY, CDR2 FYNNEI. The CDR3 nucleotides are TGTGCCAGCACTATATACAGGAAAAAGGATGGCTACACCTTC. Amino acid sequence: CASTIYRKKDGYTF.

The chain uses TRBV6-5 and TRBJ2-1; 8 nucleotides align to TRBD1. The V gene end was trimmed by 6 bases and the J gene end by 9 bases; junction bases not matched to a gene: 13. CDR1 MNHEY and CDR2 SVGAGI come from the germline V gene. The CDR3 runs to 15 residues. The chain's CDR3 is CASSPQDRDSGEQFF. CDR3 nucleotides: TGTGCCAGCAGCCCCCAGGACAGGGACTCAGGTGAGCAGTTCTTC.

The V call is TRBV5-6, the J call TRBJ2-3; no clear D gene. Trimming removed 4 bases at V and 3 bases at J, with 15 bases between. The CDR3 has 15 residues. Germline V gene lookup returns CDR1 SGHDT and CDR2 YYEEEE. The CDR3 bases are TGTGCCAGCAGCCCCCTCGGCAGCGCAACAGATACGCAGTATTTT. As protein: CASSPLGSATDTQYF.

DNA for the CDR3: TGTGCCAGCAGCCCGGAGGGCCCCGCAACTAGAGAGCAGTTCTTC. Residues: CASSPEGPATREQFF. The genes are TRBV5-6 and TRBJ2-1, with D possibly being TRBD2 (6 bases). Germline V gene data show CDR1 as SGHDT and CDR2 as YYEEEE. Trimming pared 4 bases from V and 10 bases from J, leaving 21 bases between. The CDR3 runs 15 residues.

This chain uses TRBV6-5 with TRBJ1-6, with D unresolved. Germline V lookup: CDR1 MNHEY, CDR2 SVGAGI. This CDR3 has 15 amino acids. V was pared by 2 bases and J by 2 bases, with 7 bases between. The CDR3 nucleotides are TGTGCCAGCAGTTACGACGGGGCCTATAATTCACCCCTCCACTTT. It is translated as CASSYDGAYNSPLHF.

The chain links TRBV6-1 to TRBJ2-3; TRBD2 agrees at 7 bases. Unmatched junction bases numbered 7, after V lost 3 bases and J lost 4 bases. There are 15 residues in the CDR3. The germline V gene has CDR1 MNHNS and CDR2 SASEGT. The CDR3 here is CASSEVGGRSDTQYF. DNA for the CDR3: TGTGCCAGCAGTGAGGTGGGCGGGAGATCAGATACGCAGTATTTT.

The genes are TRBV3-1 (or the pseudogene TRBV3-2) and TRBJ1-3; D remains unclear. Trimming took off 1 base at V and 4 bases at J, with 11 bases between the two ends. Per germline, CDR1 LGHDT and CDR2 YNNKEL (reference sequence). The CDR3 is 15 residues long. The CDR3 region has the DNA TGTGCCAGCAGCCAAGGTCCGTCGGGGGGAAACACCATATATTTT. The encoded protein is CASSQGPSGGNTIYF.